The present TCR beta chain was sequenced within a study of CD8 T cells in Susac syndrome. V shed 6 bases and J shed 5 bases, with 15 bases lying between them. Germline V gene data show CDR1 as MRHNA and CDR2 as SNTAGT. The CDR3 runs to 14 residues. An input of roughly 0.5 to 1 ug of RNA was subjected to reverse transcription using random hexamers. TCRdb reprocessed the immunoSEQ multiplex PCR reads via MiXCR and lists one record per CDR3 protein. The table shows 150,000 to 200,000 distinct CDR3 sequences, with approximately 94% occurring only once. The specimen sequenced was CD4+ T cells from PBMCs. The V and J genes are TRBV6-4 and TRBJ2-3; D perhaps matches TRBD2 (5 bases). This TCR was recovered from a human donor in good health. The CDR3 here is CASRSPSGIDTQYF. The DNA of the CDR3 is TGTGCCAGCAGGTCTCCAAGCGGTATAGATACGCAGTATTTT.